This T cell receptor (beta chain) originates from a study of blood T cell repertoires in COVID-19. At the level of the study: Both acute and convalescent COVID-19 samples were obtained from the United States, Italy and Spain. In each case, the material was cDNA or gDNA derived from T cells, B-cell-depleted T cells, or PBMCs.

Source study methods: Amplification of reference gene primers provided the estimated nucleated cell counts. Only in-frame clones appear in the TCRdb table, and some are missing; sequencing was by immunoSEQ multiplex PCR. V, J and clone size are taken as reported in that table, and D and trimming were inferred from the DNA itself. Counted here are about 95,000 clones, roughly nine tenths occurring once; the ten biggest clones make up 4.5% to 5.5%. The CDR3 covers 15 residues. Trimming removed 0 bases from V and 9 bases from J; junction bases left unmatched: 10. Germline V gives CDR1 MNHEY, CDR2 SVGAGI. Enrolment of Seattle patients took place during active infection, and they were followed longitudinally.

What was sequenced was peripheral blood. The receptor was isolated from a man between 60 and 75 years old with COVID-19, enrolled during active disease. The chain uses TRBV6-5 and TRBJ2-7; TRBD2 matches at 8 bases. Here the CDR3 reads CASSYSEAGVSGQYF. The CDR3 nucleotides are TGTGCCAGCAGTTACTCGGAAGCGGGAGTTTCGGGGCAGTACTTC.